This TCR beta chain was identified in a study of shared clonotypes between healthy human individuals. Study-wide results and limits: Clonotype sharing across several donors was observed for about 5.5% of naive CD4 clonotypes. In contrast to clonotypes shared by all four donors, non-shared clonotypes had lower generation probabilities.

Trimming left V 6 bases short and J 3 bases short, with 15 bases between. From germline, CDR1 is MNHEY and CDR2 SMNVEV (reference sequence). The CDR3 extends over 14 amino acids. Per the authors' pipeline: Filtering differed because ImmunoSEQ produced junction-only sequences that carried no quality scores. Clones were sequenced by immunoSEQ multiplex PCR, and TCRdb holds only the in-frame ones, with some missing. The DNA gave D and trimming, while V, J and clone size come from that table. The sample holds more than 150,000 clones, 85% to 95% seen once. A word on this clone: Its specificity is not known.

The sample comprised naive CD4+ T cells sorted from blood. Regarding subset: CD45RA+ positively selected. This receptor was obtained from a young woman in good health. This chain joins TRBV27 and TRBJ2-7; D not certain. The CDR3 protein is CASSRNGVNYEQYF. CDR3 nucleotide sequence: TGTGCCAGCAGCCGAAATGGGGTCAACTACGAGCAGTACTTC.